This entry features one TCR beta chain sequence. What it binds is unknown. This specimen comes from a study of shared clonotypes between healthy human individuals. The data were produced by immunoSEQ multiplex PCR, yet TCRdb's version contains in-frame clones alone and is incomplete. The profile shows over a million clones, roughly 98.5% of them singletons. Points from the study as a whole: Only a few donors were included, so the genetic and exposure-history diversity represented was limited. Shared clonotypes: approximately 4.5% naive CD4, around 3.5% naive CD8, over 2% memory CD4, 0.4% to 0.45% memory CD8.

CDR1 MNHEY and CDR2 SVGAGI come from the germline V gene. This CDR3 spans 12 amino acids. Trimming stripped 7 bases from V and 7 bases from J, with 10 bases between. The split of CD4+ cells yielded CD45RA+ naive and CD45RA-negative memory subsets. This clonotype was sampled from a man aged 30 to 45 in good health. The chain carries TRBV6-5 and TRBJ2-2, with D maybe TRBD2 (5 bases). The sample comprised naive CD4+ T cells sorted from blood. The subset was: CD45RA+ positively selected. The CDR3 DNA follows: TGTGCCAGCAAAGACGAGGGCGGGGAGCTGTTTTTT. It yields the protein CASKDEGGELFF.